Listed below are T cell receptor beta chains from one sample, sequenced in a study of shared clonotypes between healthy human individuals. Clones were sequenced by immunoSEQ multiplex PCR, and TCRdb holds only the in-frame ones, with some missing. The sample contains millions of clones, 90% to 95% of which appear only once. Sequenced input: naive CD4+ T cells from PBMCs. The origin of the receptors is a young man in good health. Some clones in this sample may be carry-over from other donors' samples. Both conserved end residues are part of each CDR3. Fields, in order: clone size, D gene, V gene, J gene, CDR3 DNA, CDR3 protein. D genes are given only for firm matches. Expanded clones get a size class; other rows say once, few or many, or leave the size out.

>NA|NA|TRBV14|TRBJ2-7
TGTGCCAGCAGCCGCCTAGGGGGGGGCGTCCGGTTCGAGCAGTACTTC
CASSRLGGGVRFEQYF
>NA|NA|TRBV19|TRBJ2-7
TGTGCCACCCGGACGGGGGCCTACGAGCAGTACTTC
CATRTGAYEQYF
>NA|NA|TRBV7-3|TRBJ2-2
TGTGCCAGCAGCTTATTCGGGCCTATAAACACCGGGGAGCTGTTTTTT
CASSLFGPINTGELFF
>NA|NA|TRBV10-1|TRBJ2-1
TGCGCCAGCAGCCCATCAGCCGCCTACAATGAGCAGTTCTTC
CASSPSAAYNEQFF
>NA|TRBD2|TRBV7-6|TRBJ2-1
TGTGCCAGCAGCTTAAGACTAGCGGGAGGGGTCTACAATGAGCAGTTCTTC
CASSLRLAGGVYNEQFF
>NA|TRBD1|TRBV5-1|TRBJ2-7
TGCGCCAGCAACCCGGGGACAGGGGTGTTCCACGAGCAGTACTTC
CASNPGTGVFHEQYF
>NA|NA|TRBV2|TRBJ1-5
TGTGCCAGCAGTGGGTTTGGACGGAACAATCAGCCCCAGCATTTT
CASSGFGRNNQPQHF
>NA|NA|TRBV21-1|TRBJ2-1
TGTGCCAGCAGCAAAGGTTCGGGACCCGACAATGAGCAGTTCTTC
CASSKGSGPDNEQFF
>NA|NA|TRBV28|TRBJ1-1
TGTGCCAGCAGCCTTGCCAGGACTGAAGCTTTCTTT
CASSLARTEAFF
>NA|NA|TRBV5-1|TRBJ2-1
TGCGCCAGCAGCTTCGGAAACGCTCGGCGAAATGAGCAGTTCTTC
CASSFGNARRNEQFF
>NA|TRBD1|TRBV7-8|TRBJ1-5
TGTGCCAGCAGAAAAACAGGGGGGAGTCAGCCCCAGCATTTT
CASRKTGGSQPQHF
>NA|TRBD1|TRBV5-4|TRBJ1-2
TGTGCCAGCAGTGAAGTCGGGACAGAGAGGGGCTACACCTTC
CASSEVGTERGYTF
>NA|TRBD1|TRBV18|TRBJ1-2
TGTGCCAGCTCACCACAGGGACAGGGGGCGCGTGGCTACACCTTC
CASSPQGQGARGYTF
>NA|TRBD1|TRBV6-6|TRBJ2-7
TGTGCCAGCAGTTATAGTCAGGGGGCCTACGAGCAGTACTTC
CASSYSQGAYEQYF
>NA|TRBD1|TRBV9|TRBJ2-1
TGTGCCAGCAGCGTGACAGGGGCTAACAATGAGCAGTTCTTC
CASSVTGANNEQFF
>NA|TRBD1|TRBV5-1|TRBJ2-7
TGCGCCAGCAGCCGAGCCGGGACAGGGGGCGGTGGCTACGAGCAGTACTTC
CASSRAGTGGGGYEQYF
>NA|NA|TRBV28|TRBJ1-5
TGTGCCAGCAGCACCGGAAGGACTCGGATCGTTCAGATGCCCCAGCATTTT
CASSTGRTRIVQMPQHF
>NA|TRBD1|TRBV19|TRBJ2-2
TGTGCCAGTAGCCCGATAGACAGGGGGTACGACACCGGGGAGCTGTTTTTT
CASSPIDRGYDTGELFF
>NA|NA|TRBV10-3|TRBJ2-1
TGTGCCATAAGGGACCCGGCGGTTCAAAATGAGCAGTTCTTC
CAIRDPAVQNEQFF
>NA|NA|TRBV4-1|TRBJ2-5
TGCGCCAGCAGCCAAGTCGGGAACCTCCAAGAGACCCAGTACTTC
CASSQVGNLQETQYF
>NA|TRBD2|TRBV4-3|TRBJ2-1
TGCGCCAGCAGCCAAGATGGGGGACTACCGGGTAGAAATGAGCAGTTCTTC
CASSQDGGLPGRNEQFF
>once|TRBD2|TRBV4-1|TRBJ2-5
TGCGCCAGCAGCCCCTACCGAGGGGGGACTAGCGGGAGCTGGTTCGAGACCCAGTACTTC
CASSPYRGGTSGSWFETQYF